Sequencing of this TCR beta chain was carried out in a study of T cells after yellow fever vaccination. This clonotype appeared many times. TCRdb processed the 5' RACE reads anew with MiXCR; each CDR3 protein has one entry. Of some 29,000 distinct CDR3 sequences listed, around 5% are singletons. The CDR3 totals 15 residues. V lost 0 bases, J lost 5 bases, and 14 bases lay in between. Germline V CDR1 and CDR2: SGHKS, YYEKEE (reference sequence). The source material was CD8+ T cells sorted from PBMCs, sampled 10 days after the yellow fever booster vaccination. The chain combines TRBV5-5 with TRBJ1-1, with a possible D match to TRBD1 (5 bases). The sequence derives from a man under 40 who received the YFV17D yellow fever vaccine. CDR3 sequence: CASSLGQAGRTEAFF. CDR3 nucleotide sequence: TGTGCCAGCAGCTTGGGGCAGGCAGGGAGGACTGAAGCTTTCTTT.